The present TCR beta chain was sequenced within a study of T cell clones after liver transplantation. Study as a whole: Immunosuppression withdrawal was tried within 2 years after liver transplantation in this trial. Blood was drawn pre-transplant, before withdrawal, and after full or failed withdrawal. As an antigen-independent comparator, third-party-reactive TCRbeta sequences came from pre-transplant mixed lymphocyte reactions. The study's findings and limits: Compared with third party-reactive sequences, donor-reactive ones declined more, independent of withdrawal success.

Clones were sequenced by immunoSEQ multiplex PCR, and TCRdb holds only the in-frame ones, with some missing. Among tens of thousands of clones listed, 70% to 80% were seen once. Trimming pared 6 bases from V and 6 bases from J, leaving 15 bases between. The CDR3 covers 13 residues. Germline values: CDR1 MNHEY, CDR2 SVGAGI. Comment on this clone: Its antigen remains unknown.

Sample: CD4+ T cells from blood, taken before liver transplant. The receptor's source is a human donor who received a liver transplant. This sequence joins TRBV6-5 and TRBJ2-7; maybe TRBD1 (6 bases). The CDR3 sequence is CASRTGTPPEQYF. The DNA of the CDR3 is TGTGCCAGCAGAACCGGGACACCCCCCGAGCAGTACTTC.